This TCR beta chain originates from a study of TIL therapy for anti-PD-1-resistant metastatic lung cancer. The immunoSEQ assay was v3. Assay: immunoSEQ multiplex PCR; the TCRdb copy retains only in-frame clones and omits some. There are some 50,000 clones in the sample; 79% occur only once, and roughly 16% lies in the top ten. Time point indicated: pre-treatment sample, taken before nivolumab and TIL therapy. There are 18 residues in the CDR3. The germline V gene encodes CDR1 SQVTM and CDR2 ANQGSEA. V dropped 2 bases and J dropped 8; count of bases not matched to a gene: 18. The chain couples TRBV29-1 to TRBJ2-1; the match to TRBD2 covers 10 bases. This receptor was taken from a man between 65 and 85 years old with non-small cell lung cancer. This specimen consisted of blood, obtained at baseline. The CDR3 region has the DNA TGCAGCGTTGAAAGCGGAGTAGCGGGAGGCCCTAGGCTAGATGAGCAGTTCTTC. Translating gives CSVESGVAGGPRLDEQFF.